Listed below are T cell receptor beta chains from one sample, sequenced in a study of cytomegalovirus exposure and HLA in healthy donors. Some clones are missing from TCRdb's copy, which holds only in-frame ones; the method was immunoSEQ multiplex PCR. The table lists some 150,000 clones, 88% of them singletons. Sample: PBMCs. These receptors were taken from a man aged 18 to 30 in good health and CMV-seronegative. Each CDR3 is given with its conserved first and last residue. A D gene is named only where the DNA matches it firmly. For some rows the clone size is stated as once, few or many, or as a class when expanded; others skip it.

d_gene	abundance	v_gene	j_gene	CDR3aa	CDR3nt
NA	NA	TRBV6-5	TRBJ2-1	CASSLRQYNEQFF	TGTGCCAGCAGCCTTAGACAGTACAATGAGCAGTTCTTC
TRBD1	NA	TRBV27	TRBJ1-2	CASSLSGQGANGYTF	TGTGCCAGCAGTTTATCGGGACAGGGGGCGAATGGCTACACCTTC
TRBD1	NA	TRBV7-9	TRBJ1-4	CASSPHGQGNEKLFF	TGTGCCAGCAGCCCCCACGGACAGGGGAATGAAAAACTGTTTTTT
NA	once	TRBV6-5	TRBJ1-1	CASSYHYGGNTEAFF	TGTGCCAGCAGTTACCATTACGGGGGGAACACTGAAGCTTTCTTT
TRBD1	NA	TRBV13	TRBJ2-5	CASSLRQGLLTVQETQYF	TGTGCCAGCAGCTTACGACAGGGGCTCCTTACAGTTCAAGAGACCCAGTACTTC
TRBD1	NA	TRBV5-1	TRBJ1-4	CASSFGDRGEKLFF	TGCGCCAGCAGCTTTGGGGACAGGGGTGAAAAACTGTTTTTT
TRBD2	NA	TRBV5-1	TRBJ2-3	CASSARGGLTDTQYF	TGCGCCAGCAGCGCGCGGGGGGGACTCACAGATACGCAGTATTTT
NA	NA	TRBV7-9	TRBJ2-2	CASSLGQGIGTGELFF	TGTGCCAGCAGCTTAGGTCAGGGTATCGGCACCGGGGAGCTGTTTTTT
NA	NA	TRBV7-7	TRBJ2-1	CASSLSRLNEQFF	TGTGCTAGCAGCTTAAGCCGACTCAATGAGCAGTTCTTC
TRBD1	NA	TRBV6-1	TRBJ2-4	CASSAGQFIQEKNIQYF	TGTGCCAGCAGTGCGGGACAGTTTATTCAGGAGAAAAACATTCAGTACTTC
NA	NA	TRBV28	TRBJ1-6	CASSLRENNSPLHF	TGTGCCAGCAGTTTACGGGAGAATAATTCACCCCTCCACTTT
TRBD1	once	TRBV4-2	TRBJ2-3	CASSQDETGTGAWDTQYF	TGTGCCAGCAGCCAAGATGAGACAGGGACAGGGGCATGGGATACGCAGTATTTT
NA	NA	TRBV7-9	TRBJ1-6	CASSRNSPLHF	TGTGCCAGCAGCCGTAATTCACCCCTCCACTTT
TRBD1	once	TRBV27	TRBJ2-3	CASRGQGTLADTQYF	TGTGCCAGCAGGGGACAGGGAACGTTGGCAGATACGCAGTATTTT